Included here is one T cell receptor (beta chain) sequence, with context. Its matching antigen is unknown. The data were produced by immunoSEQ multiplex PCR, yet TCRdb's version contains in-frame clones alone and is incomplete. The table lists 100,000 to 150,000 clones, just over 90% of them singletons. This CDR3 has 13 amino acids. Germline CDR1 reads MDHEN; CDR2 reads SYDVKM. Trimming cost V 5 bases and J 7 bases, with 14 bases left between them. These data belong to a study of OX40 agonist ivuxolimab in advanced cancers. Looking at the study overall: There were three patients with partial responses, one having hepatocellular carcinoma and two cutaneous melanoma. Study-wide findings and caveats: In the 0.1 to 3.0 mg/kg range, CD4+ and CD8+ blood T cells had expanded clonally by week 6. Fewer expanded clones were found on average in CD4+ than in CD8+ T cells. No determination was made of the antigen specificity of the expanded peripheral T cells.

This clonotype was sampled from an adult with an advanced solid tumor such as melanoma, head and neck, liver or kidney cancer. This chain links TRBV28 with TRBJ1-2, with D tentatively TRBD1 (5 bases). The specimen was CD4+ or CD8+ T cells sorted from blood, collected in a trial of the OX40 agonist ivuxolimab. CDR3 bases: TGTGCCAGCAGTCCCAGACAGAGGGCTGGCTACACCTTC. Translated: CASSPRQRAGYTF.